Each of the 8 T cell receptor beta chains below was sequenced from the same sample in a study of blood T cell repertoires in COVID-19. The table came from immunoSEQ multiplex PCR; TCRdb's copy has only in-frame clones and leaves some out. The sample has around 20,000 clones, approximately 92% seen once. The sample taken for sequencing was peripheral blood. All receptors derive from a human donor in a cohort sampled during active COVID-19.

CDR3 sequence (DNA): TGTGCCACCAGTGGGACCGCTAGCGGGAGAGTGAATGAGCAGTTCTTC. It specifies CATSGTASGRVNEQFF. The chain links TRBV24-1 to TRBJ2-1; TRBD2 matches at 10 bases. The V gene end was trimmed by 5 bases and the J gene end by 7 bases; junction bases not matched to a gene: 10. Germline-derived CDR1 and CDR2 are KGHDR and SFDVKD. The CDR3 extends over 16 amino acids.

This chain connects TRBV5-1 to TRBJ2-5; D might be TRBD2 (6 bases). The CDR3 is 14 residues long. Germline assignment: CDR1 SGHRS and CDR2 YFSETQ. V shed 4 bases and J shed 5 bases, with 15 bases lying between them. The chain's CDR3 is CASSGGTPGETQYF. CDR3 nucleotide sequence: TGCGCCAGCAGCGGTGGGACTCCTGGGGAGACCCAGTACTTC. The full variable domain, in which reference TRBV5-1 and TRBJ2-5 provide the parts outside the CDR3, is KAGVTQTPRYLIKTRGQQVTLSCSPISGHRSVSWYQQTPGQGLQFLFEYFSETQRNKGNFPGRFSGRQFSNSRSEMNVSTLELGDSALYLCASSGGTPGETQYFGPGTRLLVL.

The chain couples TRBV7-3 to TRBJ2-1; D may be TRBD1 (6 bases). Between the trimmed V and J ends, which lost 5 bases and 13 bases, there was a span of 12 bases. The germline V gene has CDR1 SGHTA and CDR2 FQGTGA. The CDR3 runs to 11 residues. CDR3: CASSLGQFQFF. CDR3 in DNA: TGTGCCAGCAGCCTGGGACAATTTCAGTTCTTC.

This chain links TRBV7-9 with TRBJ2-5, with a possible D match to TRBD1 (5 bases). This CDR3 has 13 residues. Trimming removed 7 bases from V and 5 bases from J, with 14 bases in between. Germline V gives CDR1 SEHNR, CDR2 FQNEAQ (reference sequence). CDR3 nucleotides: TGTGCCAGCACCCTCCAGGGTATGGAGACCCAGTACTTC. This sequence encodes CASTLQGMETQYF. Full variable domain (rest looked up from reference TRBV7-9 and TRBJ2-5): DTGVSQNPRHKITKRGQNVTFRCDPISEHNRLYWYRQTLGQGPEFLTYFQNEAQLEKSRLLSDRFSAERPKGSFSTLEIQRTEQGDSAMYLCASTLQGMETQYFGPGTRLLVL.

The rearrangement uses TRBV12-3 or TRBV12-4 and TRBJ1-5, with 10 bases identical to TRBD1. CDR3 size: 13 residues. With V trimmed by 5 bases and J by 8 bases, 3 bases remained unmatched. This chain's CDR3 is CASSDRGHEPQHF. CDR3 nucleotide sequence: TGTGCCAGCAGTGACAGGGGGCATGAGCCCCAGCATTTT.

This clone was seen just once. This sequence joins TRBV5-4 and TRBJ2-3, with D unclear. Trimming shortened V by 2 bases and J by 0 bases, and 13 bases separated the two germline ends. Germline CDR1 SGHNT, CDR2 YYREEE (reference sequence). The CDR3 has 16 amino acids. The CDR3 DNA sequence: TGTGCCAGCAGCTTAAAATGGGCTTTTAGCACAGATACGCAGTATTTT. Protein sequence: CASSLKWAFSTDTQYF. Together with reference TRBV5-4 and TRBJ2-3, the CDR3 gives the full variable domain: ETGVTQSPTHLIKTRGQQVTLRCSSQSGHNTVSWYQQALGQGPQFIFQYYREEENGRGNFPPRFSGLQFPNYSSELNVNALELDDSALYLCASSLKWAFSTDTQYFGPGTRLTVL.

The CDR3 sequence: CASSSMGGFYNEQFF. The CDR3 DNA is TGTGCCAGCAGCTCTATGGGAGGATTCTACAATGAGCAGTTCTTC. The chain recombines TRBV7-6 with TRBJ2-1, with D possibly matching TRBD2 (6 bases). Germline V gives CDR1 SGHVS, CDR2 FNYEAQ. Trimming took off 4 bases at V and 3 bases at J, with 13 bases between the two ends. The CDR3 contains 15 residues.

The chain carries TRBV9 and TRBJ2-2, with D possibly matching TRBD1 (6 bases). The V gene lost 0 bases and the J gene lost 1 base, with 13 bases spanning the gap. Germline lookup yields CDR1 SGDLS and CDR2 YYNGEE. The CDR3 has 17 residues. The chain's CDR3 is CASSVGVAGENTGELFF. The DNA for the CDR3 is TGTGCCAGCAGCGTAGGGGTGGCAGGGGAGAACACCGGGGAGCTGTTTTTT.